The 21 T cell receptor beta chains below were found in one sample sequenced in a study of radiotherapy plus CTLA-4 blockade in lung cancer. Sequencing used immunoSEQ multiplex PCR; TCRdb keeps in-frame clones, though not all of them. In the table there are tens of thousands of clones, over 70% of which are singletons. The source material was peripheral blood, sampled from a patient treated with radiotherapy plus ipilimumab. These receptors all stem from a human donor with non-small cell lung cancer who had a partial response to radiotherapy plus ipilimumab. Some clones in this sample may be carry-over from other donors' samples.

The chain recombines TRBV2 with TRBJ2-1, with 9 bases identical to TRBD2. Germline CDR1 reads SNHLY; CDR2 reads FYNNEI. The junction had 6 bases not matched to a gene; V was cut back by 6 bases and J by 0 bases. The CDR3 has 16 residues. In nucleotides, the CDR3 is TGTGCCAGCAGCCGCAGCGGGGGGTACTCCTACAATGAGCAGTTCTTC. This encodes CASSRSGGYSYNEQFF.

The chain has TRBV27 and TRBJ2-7, with a weak D call TRBD1 (6 bases). V shed 2 bases and J shed 1 base, with 12 bases lying between them. CDR1 and CDR2 from the germline V gene are MNHEY and SMNVEV (reference sequence). The CDR3 sequence is 15 residues long. The CDR3: CASSLKQGPSYEQYF. The CDR3, as DNA: TGTGCCAGCAGTTTAAAACAGGGACCTTCCTACGAGCAGTACTTC.

CDR3: CASSLAWSGTEAFF. CDR3 DNA: TGTGCCAGCAGCTTGGCCTGGTCGGGGACTGAAGCTTTCTTT. The chain couples TRBV5-8 to TRBJ1-1; no clear D gene. Trimming took 0 bases from V and 5 from J, leaving 11 bases between them. Looked up from germline, CDR1 is SGHTS and CDR2 is YDEGEE. The CDR3 length is 14 residues.

As concerns this clone: Other nucleotide sequences from this sample produce the same CDR3. The chain links TRBV11-3 to TRBJ2-7; tentatively, D is TRBD1 (6 bases). V shed 0 bases and J shed 6 bases, with 15 bases lying between them. This CDR3 has 15 amino acids. Germline CDR1 reads SGHNT; CDR2 reads YENEEA. CDR3: CASSLERTASGEQYF. The CDR3 DNA follows: TGTGCCAGCAGCTTAGAGCGGACAGCCTCTGGCGAGCAGTACTTC.

The rearrangement joins TRBV11-2 to TRBJ2-5; D unresolved. The tail of the sequence fits TRBJ2-7 better, so the J call may be wrong. Germline CDR1 and CDR2: SGHAT and FQNNGV. CDR3 length: 13 amino acids. The CDR3 sequence: CASSLSEQYEQYF. CDR3 DNA sequence: TGTGCCAGCAGCTTATCGGAGCAATACGAGCAGTACTTC.

This chain joins TRBV7-3 and TRBJ2-1; D may be TRBD1 (5 bases). The CDR3 covers 18 residues. CDR1 SGHTA and CDR2 FQGTGA come from the germline V gene. With 2 bases removed from V and 2 bases from J, the gap between germline ends came to 19 bases. CDR3 sequence reads: CASSLLVGFRVPYNEQFF. In DNA, the CDR3 is TGTGCCAGCAGCTTATTAGTAGGTTTCAGGGTGCCCTACAATGAGCAGTTCTTC. The entire variable domain, with the rest obtained from reference TRBV7-3 and TRBJ2-1, is as follows: GAGVSQTPSNKVTEKGKYVELRCDPISGHTALYWYRQSLGQGPEFLIYFQGTGAADDSGLPNDRFFAVRPEGSVSTLKIQRTERGDSAVYLCASSLLVGFRVPYNEQFFGPGTRLTVL.

The chain recombines TRBV9 with TRBJ2-5; D possibly corresponds to TRBD1 (6 bases). The tail of the sequence fits TRBJ2-7 better, so the J call may be wrong. The length of the CDR3 is 15 residues. Germline-derived CDR1 and CDR2 are SGDLS and YYNGEE. CDR3 region: CASSVGGQTSYEQYF. The CDR3 coding sequence is TGTGCCAGCAGCGTAGGAGGACAGACCTCCTACGAGCAGTACTTC.

This clone was counted once. The chain has TRBV2 and TRBJ1-2; 9 bases map to TRBD1. CDR1 SNHLY and CDR2 FYNNEI come from the germline V gene. Germline trimming cut 5 bases from V and 6 bases from J; bases unmatched to any gene: 7. The CDR3 runs 14 residues. CDR3 DNA: TGTGCCAGCAGTCCAGAGACAGGGGGGAATGGCTACACCTTC. It yields the protein CASSPETGGNGYTF. Combining the CDR3 with reference TRBV2 and TRBJ1-2 gives the whole variable domain EPEVTQTPSHQVTQMGQEVILRCVPISNHLYFYWYRQILGQKVEFLVSFYNNEISEKSEIFDDQFSVERPDGSNFTLKIRSTKLEDSAMYFCASSPETGGNGYTFGSGTRLTVV.

The chain carries TRBV7-8 and TRBJ2-1; 7 bases align to TRBD2. There are 14 residues in the CDR3. The V and J ends lost 8 bases and 1 base, in that order; junction bases with no gene match: 5. Germline V CDR1 and CDR2: SGHVS, FQNEAQ. The CDR3, as DNA: TGTGCCAGCGCCCTCGGGGGGTCCTACAATGAGCAGTTCTTC. It translates to CASALGGSYNEQFF.

The chain combines TRBV9 with TRBJ2-3; D may be TRBD2 (5 bases). With 2 bases removed from V and 6 bases from J, the gap between germline ends came to 16 bases. CDR3 length: 15 residues. CDR1 is SGDLS and CDR2 is YYNGEE in the germline V gene. DNA of the CDR3: TGTGCCAGCAGCGTCGGGGTCTCAAACCGGGATACGCAGTATTTT. This translates into CASSVGVSNRDTQYF. The full variable domain, with the rest looked up from reference TRBV9 and TRBJ2-3, is DSGVTQTPKHLITATGQRVTLRCSPRSGDLSVYWYQQSLDQGLQFLIQYYNGEERAKGNILERFSAQQFPDLHSELNLSSLELGDSALYFCASSVGVSNRDTQYFGPGTRLTVL.

The chain joins TRBV7-6 to TRBJ2-5, with 10 positions matching TRBD2. This CDR3 region has 16 residues. The junction had 13 bases not matched to a gene; V was cut back by 7 bases and J by 5 bases. Germline V gives CDR1 SGHVS, CDR2 FNYEAQ. The DNA for the CDR3 is TGTGCCAGCAACCCCGGGCAAGCGGGGGGGCGGGAGACCCAGTACTTC. It translates to CASNPGQAGGRETQYF. Filled out from reference TRBV7-6 and TRBJ2-5, the complete variable domain reads GAGVSQSPRYKVTKRGQDVALRCDPISGHVSLYWYRQALGQGPEFLTYFNYEAQQDKSGLPNDRFSAERPEGSISTLTIQRTEQRDSAMYRCASNPGQAGGRETQYFGPGTRLLVL.

The rearrangement links TRBV28 to TRBJ2-7, with D possibly matching TRBD1 (5 bases). The V end was cut by 5 bases, the J end by 4 bases, with 12 bases between. The CDR3 loop spans 13 amino acids. Germline V gene lookup returns CDR1 MDHEN and CDR2 SYDVKM. CDR3 protein: CASSAGNLYEQYF. The CDR3 region has the DNA TGTGCCAGCAGTGCAGGGAATTTATACGAGCAGTACTTC. The complete variable domain, with remaining parts taken from reference TRBV28 and TRBJ2-7, reads DVKVTQSSRYLVKRTGEKVFLECVQDMDHENMFWYRQDPGLGLRLIYFSYDVKMKEKGDIPEGYSVSREKKERFSLILESASTNQTSMYLCASSAGNLYEQYFGPGTRLTVT.

This clone was seen just once. This chain uses TRBV19 with TRBJ1-5, with 9 nucleotides matching TRBD1. Looked up from germline, CDR1 is LNHDA and CDR2 is SQIVND (reference sequence). The CDR3 length is 16 residues. The junction had 10 bases not matched to a gene; V was cut back by 3 bases and J by 7 bases. The CDR3 DNA is TGTGCCAGTAGTATCACAACCGGGACAGGGCTGCAGCCCCAGCATTTT. Amino acids: CASSITTGTGLQPQHF.

V usage is TRBV5-5 and J usage is TRBJ1-5, with TRBD1 identical over 7 bases. This CDR3 contains 16 residues. Germline V gene data show CDR1 as SGHKS and CDR2 as YYEKEE (reference sequence). V was clipped by 0 bases and J by 9 bases; unmatched bases: 12. The CDR3 sequence is CASSLGGTVEHRPQHF. The CDR3 nucleotides read TGTGCCAGCAGCTTGGGAGGGACAGTGGAACACCGGCCCCAGCATTTT. Full variable domain (rest looked up from reference TRBV5-5 and TRBJ1-5): DAGVTQSPTHLIKTRGQQVTLRCSPISGHKSVSWYQQVLGQGPQFIFQYYEKEERGRGNFPDRFSARQFPNYSSELNVNALLLGDSALYLCASSLGGTVEHRPQHFGDGTRLSIL.

V is TRBV7-2 and J is TRBJ2-3, with 8 positions matching TRBD2. The V and J ends lost 5 bases and 2 bases, in that order; junction bases with no gene match: 9. The germline gives CDR1 SGHTA, CDR2 FQGNSA. The CDR3 has 16 residues. The DNA for the CDR3 is TGTGCCAGCAGCCGACGAGCGGGGGCCATCACAGATACGCAGTATTTT. It yields the protein CASSRRAGAITDTQYF.

The genes are TRBV28 and TRBJ1-3; maybe TRBD1 (6 bases). CDR3 length equals 14 residues. The germline CDR1 and CDR2 sequences are MDHEN and SYDVKM. Trimming cost V 6 bases and J 5 bases, with 14 bases left between them. CDR3 region: CASRPTGSRNTIYF. CDR3 in DNA: TGTGCCAGCAGGCCGACAGGATCTAGAAACACCATATATTTT. The whole variable domain, filled in from reference TRBV28 and TRBJ1-3, reads DVKVTQSSRYLVKRTGEKVFLECVQDMDHENMFWYRQDPGLGLRLIYFSYDVKMKEKGDIPEGYSVSREKKERFSLILESASTNQTSMYLCASRPTGSRNTIYFGEGSWLTVV.

This chain uses TRBV4-2 with TRBJ2-1, with 11 bases identical to TRBD2. CDR3 length equals 17 residues. CDR1 and CDR2 from the germline V gene are LGHNA and YNFKEQ. V dropped 0 bases and J dropped 4; count of bases not matched to a gene: 5. Written as DNA, the CDR3 is TGTGCCAGCAGCCAAGATCTGGGGACTAGCGGTTACAATGAGCAGTTCTTC. It is translated as CASSQDLGTSGYNEQFF.

Here the CDR3 reads CASSPGYQETQYF. In DNA, the CDR3 is TGCGCCAGCAGCCCGGGGTACCAAGAGACCCAGTACTTC. The chain links TRBV5-1 to TRBJ2-5; the D gene is possibly TRBD2 (5 bases). V was pared by 4 bases and J by 0 bases, with 7 bases between. Germline lookup yields CDR1 SGHRS and CDR2 YFSETQ. The CDR3 is 13 amino acids.

This clone was seen a handful of times. This chain uses TRBV7-6 with TRBJ2-1; 9 bases are a match to TRBD2. Trimming took 3 bases from V and 6 from J; bases not matched to a gene: 9. Germline CDR1 and CDR2: SGHVS and FNYEAQ. The CDR3 spans 16 residues. In nucleotides, the CDR3 is TGTGCCAGCAGCTTTTTAGCGGGGGCTAGAAGCAATGAGCAGTTCTTC. As protein: CASSFLAGARSNEQFF.

The genes are TRBV19 and TRBJ1-3, with 8 bases aligning to TRBD1. J gave up 1 base and V 5 bases, and 13 bases lay outside the gene matches. The CDR3 extends over 18 amino acids. From germline, CDR1 is LNHDA and CDR2 SQIVND (reference sequence). The CDR3 loop reads CASSAVQGENTSGNTIYF. CDR3 sequence (DNA): TGTGCCAGTAGTGCCGTACAGGGGGAGAATACATCTGGAAACACCATATATTTT. The variable domain in full, completed from reference TRBV19 and TRBJ1-3, reads DGGITQSPKYLFRKEGQNVTLSCEQNLNHDAMYWYRQDPGQGLRLIYYSQIVNDFQKGDIAEGYSVSREKKESFPLTVTSAQKNPTAFYLCASSAVQGENTSGNTIYFGEGSWLTVV.

The V and J genes are TRBV2 and TRBJ2-7; D unresolved. Between the trimmed V and J ends, which lost 0 bases and 2 bases, there was a span of 5 bases. Germline loops: CDR1 SNHLY, CDR2 FYNNEI. The CDR3 has 13 amino acids. The CDR3 DNA sequence: TGTGCCAGCAGTGAAGCCGTTACCTACGAGCAGTACTTC. Protein sequence: CASSEAVTYEQYF.